These T cell receptor beta chains were read from a single sample in a study of T cells in Graves' hyperthyroidism and ophthalmopathy. TCRdb re-called the multiplex PCR reads through MiXCR, storing one row per CDR3 protein. The sample contains hundreds of thousands of distinct CDR3 sequences, more than 15% of which appear only once. The sequenced sample was blood. The receptor set was obtained from a woman aged 18-29 years with Graves' hyperthyroidism that later progressed to Graves' ophthalmopathy. The conserved cysteine and the conserved F or W are not part of the CDR3 here.

v_gene	j_gene	CDR3aa
TRBV7-8	TRBJ2-2	ASSPRASGRALELF
TRBV7-9	TRBJ2-1	ASSLSSTPRYNEQF
TRBV27	TRBJ2-7	ASSLSRGLALYEQY
TRBV20-1	TRBJ2-1	SGTSGSLSNEQF
TRBV4-2	TRBJ2-7	ASSQETSGRVMKYEQY
TRBV5-6	TRBJ2-1	ASSGVGSGPYNEQF
TRBV20-1	TRBJ2-1	SARDAGARNEQF
TRBV27	TRBJ2-5	ASSLKYQETQY
TRBV28	TRBJ1-3	ASSTTRSGNTIY
TRBV5-6	TRBJ2-5	ASSATGTREETQY
TRBV12-3/TRBV12-4	TRBJ2-7	ASSLATSGLGSYEQY
TRBV29-1	TRBJ1-5	SVEDGPDQPQH
TRBV9	TRBJ2-7	ASSATQGVSPSEQY
TRBV5-4	TRBJ2-1	ASSLEPGTSGRSEQF
TRBV27	TRBJ2-2	ASNLGGGTGELF
TRBV2	TRBJ2-2	ASSSGTSGNTGELF
TRBV19	TRBJ2-7	ASSTRKMNHEQY
TRBV20-1	TRBJ1-1	SAGDRDAEAF
TRBV20-1	TRBJ1-1	SARDFRVGNTEAF
TRBV15	TRBJ2-1	ATSRGRESHNEQF
TRBV19	TRBJ1-1	ASTNTRQLF
TRBV28	TRBJ1-1	ASSVSQGVNTEAF
TRBV5-6	TRBJ2-7	ASSLGIEAGVGYEQY
TRBV12-3/TRBV12-4	TRBJ1-6	ASSKDSSYNSPLH
TRBV5-5	TRBJ2-7	ASSSTGGYSYEQY
TRBV7-7	TRBJ2-2	ASRTGAETGELF
TRBV14	TRBJ2-3	ASSHSGGADTQY
TRBV28	TRBJ1-1	ASSLSDRLEAF
TRBV2	TRBJ2-2	ASSETGRSTGELF
TRBV14	TRBJ2-1	ASSRGAVQF
TRBV27	TRBJ1-5	ASSPQGSNQPQH
TRBV12-3/TRBV12-4	TRBJ1-1	ASRQPGVEAF
TRBV20-1	TRBJ2-7	SAREKSYEQY
TRBV12-3/TRBV12-4	TRBJ2-5	ASSLQERETQY
TRBV7-8	TRBJ2-2	ASSLAASGLNTGELF
TRBV6-5	TRBJ2-3	ASSYLSITNSPSTDTQY
TRBV6-2/TRBV6-3	TRBJ2-1	ASSVDSPGDEQF
TRBV2	TRBJ2-1	ASSVQSSYNEQF
TRBV28	TRBJ2-3	ASSLREPPYTQY
TRBV7-9	TRBJ1-1	ANSPGQGMNTEAF
TRBV28	TRBJ1-6	ASSPLQGLTLH
TRBV5-1	TRBJ2-1	ASSLGGGNGNEQF